This T cell receptor beta chain was identified in a study of shared clonotypes between healthy human individuals. Findings of the study overall: The genetic and exposure-history diversity represented was limited by few donors.

The CDR3 has 14 residues. Unmatched junction bases numbered 8, after V lost 8 bases and J lost 5 bases. Germline values: CDR1 MNHNY, CDR2 SVGAGI (reference sequence). Terminally differentiated effector memory CD45RA+ cells were left out of the naive CD8 fraction, which was CD45RO-negative and positively selected for CCR7. A note on this clone: The antigen remains undetermined.

The protocol was immunoSEQ multiplex PCR, while the TCRdb copy is restricted to in-frame clones and leaves out a portion. In the table there are under 2,000,000 clones, over 85% of which are singletons. Sequenced sample: naive CD8+ T cells sorted from blood. The source of this sequence is a young man in good health. This chain uses TRBV6-6 with TRBJ2-5, with TRBD1 matching over 10 bases. CDR3 sequence (DNA): TGTGCCAGCCAGGGGGACAGGGGTGGGGAGACCCAGTACTTC. This codes for CASQGDRGGETQYF.